A single sample is the source of the 14 T cell receptor beta chains below, sequenced in a study of blood T cell repertoires in COVID-19. Clones were read by immunoSEQ multiplex PCR, and TCRdb kept only the in-frame ones, dropping some. This sample has some 15,000 clones, with over 65% found just once. Material: peripheral blood. These receptors all come from a human donor in a cohort sampled during active COVID-19.

The CDR3 coding sequence is TGCGCCAGCAGCCACGTGGATACGCAGTATTTT. Its translation: CASSHVDTQYF. The chain employs TRBV4-1 and TRBJ2-3; D remains unclear. Germline CDR1 is MGHRA and CDR2 is YSYEKL. Trimming pared 3 bases from V and 6 bases from J, leaving 4 bases between. This CDR3 region has 11 residues.

This sequence joins TRBV27 and TRBJ2-7; TRBD1 agrees at 9 bases. Looked up from germline, CDR1 is MNHEY and CDR2 is SMNVEV (reference sequence). The CDR3 has 14 amino acids. V dropped 8 bases and J dropped 5; count of bases not matched to a gene: 10. CDR3 coding DNA: TGTGCCAGCGCCGACAGGGGGGCTCCCGACGAGCAGTACTTC. The encoded protein is CASADRGAPDEQYF.

By sample share, this clone is large. The V and J genes are TRBV12-3 or TRBV12-4 and TRBJ1-3; a possible D gene is TRBD1 (6 bases). This CDR3 region has 13 residues. Trimming cost V 6 bases and J 4 bases, with 10 bases left between them. This CDR3 reads CASRYREGNTIYF. CDR3 nucleotide sequence: TGTGCCAGCAGGTACAGGGAAGGAAACACCATATATTTT.

By share of the sample, this clone is medium-sized (0.01 to 0.1%). The gene calls are TRBV7-9 and TRBJ2-5; TRBD2 is a possible D gene (6 bases). Trimming cost V 2 bases and J 2 bases, with 15 bases left between them. CDR3 size: 16 residues. In germline, CDR1 is SEHNR, CDR2 FQNEAQ (reference sequence). CDR3 sequence: CASSLFEGAGQETQYF. The CDR3 nucleotides read TGTGCCAGCAGCTTATTTGAGGGCGCGGGGCAAGAGACCCAGTACTTC.

V gene TRBV30 combines with J gene TRBJ2-3; D might be TRBD2 (5 bases). With 0 bases removed from V and 2 bases from J, the gap between germline ends came to 12 bases. This CDR3 is 15 amino acids long. Germline V lookup: CDR1 GTSNPN, CDR2 SVGIG (reference sequence). The CDR3 region has the DNA TGTGCCTGGAGTGTAGTCGGGGATAACACAGATACGCAGTATTTT. Translating it yields CAWSVVGDNTDTQYF.

The J gene is TRBJ2-7, the V gene TRBV7-9; 14 nucleotides line up with TRBD2. Germline-derived CDR1 and CDR2 are SEHNR and FQNEAQ (reference sequence). CDR3 length equals 16 residues. Trimming took 4 bases from V and 4 from J; bases not matched to a gene: 6. CDR3 nucleotide sequence: TGTGCCAGCAGCTCAAGGACTAGCGGGAGGTTGTACGAGCAGTACTTC. Its translation: CASSSRTSGRLYEQYF.

This clone rates as medium-sized. The chain is built from TRBV7-2 and TRBJ2-1; TRBD1 might be the D (6 bases). The CDR3 sequence is 14 residues long. Germline V gene data show CDR1 as SGHTA and CDR2 as FQGNSA. Trimming took 5 bases from V and 6 from J, leaving 14 bases between them. CDR3 DNA: TGTGCCAGCAGCCATGGGGGCACGGGCAATGAGCAGTTCTTC. It encodes CASSHGGTGNEQFF.

A few counts support this clone. The DNA of the CDR3 is TGCAGCGTTGTCGGGTTGTCAGAGCCCTACGAGCAGTACTTC. It specifies CSVVGLSEPYEQYF. The chain recombines TRBV29-1 with TRBJ2-7; no clear D. The CDR3 consists of 14 residues. CDR1 and CDR2 (germline): SQVTM, ANQGSEA. V lost 4 bases and J 2 bases, leaving 15 bases between the germline ends.

The chain is built from TRBV9 and TRBJ1-3; TRBD1 is a possible D gene (5 bases). Trimming took off 0 bases at V and 3 bases at J, with 7 bases between the two ends. This CDR3 is built from 14 residues. Germline-derived CDR1 and CDR2 are SGDLS and YYNGEE. The CDR3 DNA sequence: TGTGCCAGCAGCGTAGGAACAGGTGGAAACACCATATATTTT. The encoded protein is CASSVGTGGNTIYF.

V gene TRBV28 combines with J gene TRBJ1-2, with 7 bases that match TRBD1. V dropped 6 bases and J dropped 2; count of bases not matched to a gene: 0. Germline CDR1 reads MDHEN; CDR2 reads SYDVKM. This CDR3 region has 12 residues. The CDR3 here is CASRTGNYGYTF. CDR3 nucleotide sequence: TGTGCCAGCAGGACAGGGAACTATGGCTACACCTTC.

The V call is TRBV10-1, the J call TRBJ2-2; D remains ambiguous. With 4 bases removed from V and 5 bases from J, the gap between germline ends came to 5 bases. The germline V gene encodes CDR1 WNHNN and CDR2 SYGVQD (reference sequence). The CDR3 consists of 12 residues. This CDR3 is CASSGDTGELFF. The CDR3 region has the DNA TGCGCCAGCAGTGGAGATACCGGGGAGCTGTTTTTT.

J is TRBJ2-2 and V is TRBV5-6; possibly TRBD1 for D (6 bases). Germline CDR1 and CDR2: SGHDT and YYEEEE. Trimming stripped 3 bases from V and 0 bases from J, with 15 bases between. The CDR3 runs 17 residues. Here the CDR3 reads CASSSYRVTPNTGELFF. CDR3 nucleotide sequence: TGTGCCAGCAGCTCGTACAGGGTAACCCCGAACACCGGGGAGCTGTTTTTT.

The chain recombines TRBV5-1 with TRBJ2-3; D is possibly TRBD1 (6 bases). This CDR3 region has 15 residues. Germline V gives CDR1 SGHRS, CDR2 YFSETQ. V was trimmed by 0 bases and J by 4 bases, leaving 12 bases between them. The CDR3 DNA is TGCGCCAGCAGCTTGGACGCAGGGGTAGCAGATACGCAGTATTTT. Translation gives CASSLDAGVADTQYF.

In its sample, this clone was seen a few times. This sequence joins TRBV18 and TRBJ2-7; D might be TRBD1 (5 bases). V was shortened by 0 bases and J by 3 bases, with 12 bases between the two germline ends. The CDR3 has 15 residues. In germline, CDR1 is KGHSH, CDR2 LQKENI. This CDR3 reads CASSPPKAGHYEQYF. CDR3 DNA sequence: TGTGCCAGCTCACCACCCAAAGCCGGACACTACGAGCAGTACTTC.